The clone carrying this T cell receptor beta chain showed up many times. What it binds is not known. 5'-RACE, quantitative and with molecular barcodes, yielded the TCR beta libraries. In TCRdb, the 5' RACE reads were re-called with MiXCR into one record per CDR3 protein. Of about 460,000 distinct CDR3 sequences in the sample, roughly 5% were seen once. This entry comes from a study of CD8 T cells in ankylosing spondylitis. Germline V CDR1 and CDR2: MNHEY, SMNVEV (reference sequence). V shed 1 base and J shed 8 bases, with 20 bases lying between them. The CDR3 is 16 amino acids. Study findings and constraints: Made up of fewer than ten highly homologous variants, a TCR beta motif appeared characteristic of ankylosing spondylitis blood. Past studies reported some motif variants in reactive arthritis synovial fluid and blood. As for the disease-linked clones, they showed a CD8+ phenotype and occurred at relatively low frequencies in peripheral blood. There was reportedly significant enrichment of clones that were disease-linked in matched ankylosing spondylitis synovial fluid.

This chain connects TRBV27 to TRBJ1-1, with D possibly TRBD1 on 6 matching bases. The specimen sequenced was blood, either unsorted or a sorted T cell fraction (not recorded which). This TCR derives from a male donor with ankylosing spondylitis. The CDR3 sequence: CASSLLVEDSLKEAFF. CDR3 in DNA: TGTGCCAGCAGTTTATTGGTCGAGGACAGCCTTAAGGAAGCTTTCTTT.